The clone carrying this T cell receptor beta chain was counted a few times. V shed 1 base and J 2 bases; nucleotides not matched to a gene: 5. The CDR3 is made up of 15 amino acids. Combining a sample-barcoded 5' primer with a J-beta primer mix, a second PCR ran for about 6 to 12 cycles. One entry per CDR3 protein, called by TCRdb with MiXCR from the 5' RACE reads. The table has 900,000 to 950,000 distinct CDR3 sequences, 25% to 35% seen once. The sample originates from a study of blood T cells in healthy people across ages. This sample was shared with a second study, whose subject was T cells of mothers and their children. This second report adds: Using around 1.5 ug per 15 ul, all extracted RNA underwent cDNA synthesis. During the second PCR, the M1S primer introduced sample barcodes along with 2-4 random nucleotides.

The chain couples TRBV12-3 or TRBV12-4 to TRBJ2-7, with TRBD1 matching over 7 bases. Sequencing was performed on blood. This receptor was identified in a middle-aged woman in good health. The CDR3 region has the DNA TGTGCCAGCAGTTTAGGTCCAGGACAGGCCTACGAGCAGTACTTC. Amino acid sequence: CASSLGPGQAYEQYF.